Listed below are T cell receptor beta chains from one sample, sequenced in a study of response to subunit inactivated influenza vaccine. TCRdb re-analysed the RT-PCR reads in MiXCR, keeping a single row per CDR3 protein. Of 860,000 or so distinct CDR3 sequences in the sample, less than 25% are singletons; the top ten hold 9.5% to 13%. The sequences come from PBMCs from blood, collected more than 4 days after vaccination. The receptors derive from a man aged 45-65 years who received an inactivated influenza vaccine. CDR3s include the opening cysteine and the closing phenylalanine or tryptophan. A D gene is named only where the DNA matches it firmly. Expanded clones get a size class; other rows say once, few or many, or leave the size out.

TRBD2 | once | TRBJ2-3 | TRBV9 | TGTGCCAGCAGCAGTAGCGGGAGGGGCTTTCTGGATACGCAGTATTTT | CASSSSGRGFLDTQYF
TRBD1 | - | TRBJ2-2 | TRBV10-3 | TGTGCCATACAGGGGAGGAACACCGGGGAGCTGTTTTTT | CAIQGRNTGELFF
TRBD2 | - | TRBJ2-2 | TRBV11-3 | TGTGCCAGCAGCTTAGATCTAGCGGAAACGAACACCGGGGAGCTGTTTTTT | CASSLDLAETNTGELFF
TRBD2 | few | TRBJ2-2 | TRBV7-8 | TGTGCCAGCAGTCCACGAGGACTAGCGGGCGCCGGGGAGCTGTTTTTT | CASSPRGLAGAGELFF
- | few | TRBJ2-7 | TRBV5-1 | TGCGCCAGCAGCCCCATGGCGGGCGGACACGAGCAGTACTTC | CASSPMAGGHEQYF
- | few | TRBJ2-4 | TRBV29-1 | TGCAGCGTACTGGGCGGGACTGGAAAGATTCAGTACTTC | CSVLGGTGKIQYF
- | - | TRBJ2-4 | TRBV28 | TGTGCCAGCAGTTTATTTCAGATCCGGGACATGGGATCTTACATTCAGTACTTC | CASSLFQIRDMGSYIQYF
- | - | TRBJ2-3 | TRBV20-1 | TGCAGTGCTAGTTTGCAGGGGACAGATACGCAGTATTTT | CSASLQGTDTQYF
TRBD2 | - | TRBJ2-3 | TRBV4-2 | TGTGCCAGCAGCCAAGATTTGGGACTAGCGACAGATACGCAGTATTTT | CASSQDLGLATDTQYF
- | - | TRBJ2-7 | TRBV20-1 | TGCAGTGCTAGAGATCTGGGGGGTTCCTACGAGCAGTACTTC | CSARDLGGSYEQYF
TRBD2 | few | TRBJ2-1 | TRBV24-1 | TGTGCCACCAGTGAGAGCCTAGCGGGGGGCTACAATGAGCAGTTCTTC | CATSESLAGGYNEQFF
TRBD2 | few | TRBJ2-1 | TRBV4-3 | TGCGCCAGCAGCTCCCGGACTAGCGGGAGTAGTGAGCAGTTCTTC | CASSSRTSGSSEQFF
- | - | TRBJ2-7 | TRBV12-3/TRBV12-4 | TGTGCCAGCAGCCGTGCGGGCGGGTCCTACGAGCAGTACTTC | CASSRAGGSYEQYF
- | - | TRBJ2-7 | TRBV3-1 | TGTGCCAGCAGCCAGTCGACAGCATACTACGAGCAGTACTTC | CASSQSTAYYEQYF
- | - | TRBJ2-7 | TRBV6-2/TRBV6-3 | TGTGCCAGCAGTTACTCGTCCCAGGGCAACGAGCAGTACTTC | CASSYSSQGNEQYF
- | - | TRBJ1-2 | TRBV12-3/TRBV12-4 | TGTGCCAGCAGCCTAGGGAGGGGTCCCTGGTCCTGGACCACCTTC | CASSLGRGPWSWTTF
TRBD2 | - | TRBJ2-1 | TRBV9 | TGTGCCAGCAGCGTAGGACTAGCGGGAGGGCTTAGATATGAGCAGTTCTTC | CASSVGLAGGLRYEQFF
TRBD2 | few | TRBJ2-7 | TRBV24-1 | TGTGCCACCAGTGCAGACCGAGCGGGACCGAGCTCCTACGAGCAGTACTTC | CATSADRAGPSSYEQYF
- | few | TRBJ2-1 | TRBV7-2 | TGTGCCAGCAGCTGGAGACAGCGGGCTAGTGAGCAGTTCTTC | CASSWRQRASEQFF
- | many | TRBJ2-5 | TRBV6-5 | TGTGCCAGCAGTTACGAGGCGCGCGGAGAGACCCAGTACTTC | CASSYEARGETQYF
TRBD1 | many | TRBJ2-1 | TRBV9 | TGTGCCAGCAGCGTCACCGGGACAGGGAGAAATGAGCAGTTCTTC | CASSVTGTGRNEQFF
- | - | TRBJ1-6 | TRBV28 | TGTGCCAGTGGAAGGGGTAATTCACCCCTCCACTTT | CASGRGNSPLHF
- | - | TRBJ1-1 | TRBV3-1 | TGTGCCAGCAGAGCTAGAGGGGGGAAGGGGACTGAAGCTTTCTTT | CASRARGGKGTEAFF
TRBD2 | many | TRBJ2-5 | TRBV29-1 | TGCAGCGTTGATGGGGCCGCTAGCGGGAGTGGGGAGACCCAGTACTTC | CSVDGAASGSGETQYF
- | once | TRBJ2-3 | TRBV9 | TGTGCCAGCAGCGTAGCTGGCGTACCCGGGGATACGCAGTATTTT | CASSVAGVPGDTQYF
- | - | TRBJ2-5 | TRBV5-1 | TGCGCCAGCAGCCCGTGGGTACGGCAGGGCCCAGGAGAGACCCAGTACTTC | CASSPWVRQGPGETQYF
TRBD2 | - | TRBJ2-1 | TRBV4-3 | TGCGCCAGCAGCCAAGGACCAGGACTAGCGGGAGTTGAGCAGTTCTTC | CASSQGPGLAGVEQFF
TRBD2 | few | TRBJ2-3 | TRBV5-1 | TGCGCCAGCAGCTTGGATGAGCGGGAGTATCGGACAGATACGCAGTATTTT | CASSLDEREYRTDTQYF
TRBD1 | few | TRBJ1-6 | TRBV20-1 | TGCAGTGCTAGGGGGGGACAGGGTGCTAATTCACCCCTCCACTTT | CSARGGQGANSPLHF
TRBD2 | - | TRBJ2-7 | TRBV5-1 | TGCGCCAGCAGCTTGGGATCTAGCGGGAGGGCTTTCCACGAGCAGTACTTC | CASSLGSSGRAFHEQYF
- | - | TRBJ2-1 | TRBV24-1 | TGTGCCACCAGTGATTTACGAAGCTCCTACAATGAGCAGTTCTTC | CATSDLRSSYNEQFF
- | - | TRBJ1-1 | TRBV5-4 | TGTGCCAGCAGCTTGACAGGCTCGAACACTGAAGCTTTCTTT | CASSLTGSNTEAFF
- | - | TRBJ2-7 | TRBV11-1 | TGTGCCAGCAGCTTACCGACTCGCGCCCGGGGGGCTCCCTCCTACGAGCAGTACTTC | CASSLPTRARGAPSYEQYF
- | - | TRBJ2-1 | TRBV24-1 | TGTGCCACCAGTGATACTCCCGGGGGCTCCTACAATGAGCAGTTCTTC | CATSDTPGGSYNEQFF
TRBD2 | - | TRBJ2-7 | TRBV4-3 | TGCGCCAGCAGCCAAGATACTAGCGGGTACTACGAGCAGTACTTC | CASSQDTSGYYEQYF
TRBD2 | - | TRBJ2-7 | TRBV20-1 | TGCAGTGCTAGAGAACTAGCGGGAGTTGCCTACGAGCAGTACTTC | CSARELAGVAYEQYF
- | - | TRBJ2-5 | TRBV20-1 | TGCAGTGCCCAGCGGGCGGTTGGAGAGACCCAGTACTTC | CSAQRAVGETQYF
- | - | TRBJ1-1 | TRBV28 | TGTGCCAGCAGCTCCCCGGCCGCTAACACTGAAGCTTTCTTT | CASSSPAANTEAFF
- | - | TRBJ2-5 | TRBV6-2/TRBV6-3 | TGTGCCAGCAGTACCGGTTGGGGGAGTGAGACCCAGTACTTC | CASSTGWGSETQYF
TRBD2 | few | TRBJ2-2 | TRBV10-3 | TGTGCCATCAGTCCCCTTGGGACACGGGAGGGGACCGGGGAGCTGTTTTTT | CAISPLGTREGTGELFF
- | - | TRBJ2-5 | TRBV3-1 | TGTGCCAGCAGCCACCCCAACAGGGATCAGACCCAGTACTTC | CASSHPNRDQTQYF
TRBD2 | once | TRBJ2-5 | TRBV7-2 | TGTGCCAGCAGCTTCACTAGCGGGGGGGCCCGAGAGACCCAGTACTTC | CASSFTSGGARETQYF
- | - | TRBJ2-7 | TRBV18 | TGTGCCAGCTCAAACGGCCTCTCCGAATACGAGCAGTACTTC | CASSNGLSEYEQYF
- | few | TRBJ2-4 | TRBV11-2 | TGTGCCAGCAGCGTAGAGGAGGGGTGGTCGTTAGCCAAAAACATTCAGTACTTC | CASSVEEGWSLAKNIQYF
TRBD2 | - | TRBJ2-1 | TRBV2 | TGTGCCAGCAGTGAGCGGGAGTATGAGCAGTTCTTC | CASSEREYEQFF
- | - | TRBJ2-7 | TRBV27 | TGTGCCAGCAGTCTCGGCGACAGTGTACTTAACTACGAGCAGTACTTC | CASSLGDSVLNYEQYF
- | - | TRBJ2-6 | TRBV12-3/TRBV12-4 | TGTGCCAGCAGTTTCGTGACAGGTGGGTCTGGGGCCAACGTCCTGACTTTC | CASSFVTGGSGANVLTF
- | - | TRBJ2-6 | TRBV4-2 | TGTGCCAGCAGCCAAGAAGGGGCGTCAGGGGCCAACGTCCTGACTTTC | CASSQEGASGANVLTF
- | - | TRBJ2-1 | TRBV5-1 | TGCGCCAGCACACTCACCACGAGCTCCTACAATGAGCAGTTCTTC | CASTLTTSSYNEQFF
- | few | TRBJ2-2 | TRBV7-9 | TGTGCCAGCAGCCTTCCCCTCGGGACTGATAACACCGGGGAGCTGTTTTTT | CASSLPLGTDNTGELFF
- | - | TRBJ1-4 | TRBV11-1 | TGTGCCAGCAGCTTAGGCCCGATAGGGCTTCGTACTAATGAAAAACTGTTTTTT | CASSLGPIGLRTNEKLFF
TRBD2 | many | TRBJ2-1 | TRBV9 | TGTGCCAGCAGCGTAGTGCCGGGGGGCTACAATGAGCAGTTCTTC | CASSVVPGGYNEQFF